This T cell receptor (beta chain) was sequenced in a study of neurological immune-mediated disorders. The CDR3 totals 14 residues. Trimming pared 1 base from V and 0 bases from J, leaving 8 bases between. CDR1 is SQVTM, CDR2 ANQGSEA, per germline. There are many counts of this clonotype. The cDNA was produced through 5'RACE with 10-nucleotide random UMIs. TCRdb reanalysed the 5' RACE reads using MiXCR and keeps one entry per CDR3 protein. The sample holds some 95,000 distinct CDR3 sequences; roughly 4% are singletons and the top ten take 6%. Sequencing was performed on PBMCs. The chain combines TRBV29-1 with TRBJ2-3; perhaps TRBD2 as D (5 bases). The TCR sequence derives from a woman between 18 and 30 years old with multiple sclerosis. CDR3 coding DNA: TGCAGCGTTGAAGGGCCTAGCAGCACAGATACGCAGTATTTT. Amino acid sequence: CSVEGPSSTDTQYF.